This entry concerns a single T cell receptor beta chain. Its target is not known. Trimming took 5 bases from V and 3 from J, leaving 11 bases between them. Germline assignment: CDR1 SGHAT and CDR2 FQNNGV. The CDR3 totals 14 residues. Clones were read by immunoSEQ multiplex PCR, and TCRdb kept only the in-frame ones, dropping some. The data hold 30,000 to 45,000 clones, with approximately 88% observed a single time. This record belongs to a study of CD4 T cells in relation to SARS-CoV-2 and coronaviruses. Across the study: Shared crossreactive spike epitopes were mapped to their HLA restriction. General study points: This crossreactivity analysis covered spike protein alone, no other viral proteins. Memory recall responses, not primary responses primed in culture, are what the assay detects.

This chain connects TRBV11-2 to TRBJ2-4, with unresolved D. Specimen: memory CD4+ T cells from PBMCs. The sequence came from an adult with COVID-19. Written as DNA, the CDR3 is TGTGCCAGCAGCCCAATCCAGTTCAAAAACATTCAGTACTTC. Translation: CASSPIQFKNIQYF.